A single T cell receptor beta chain is shown here with its context. Source study methods: Amplification from reference gene primers served as the basis for estimated nucleated cell counts. Produced via immunoSEQ multiplex PCR; TCRdb's table is partial and in-frame only. V and J calls and clone size follow that table, whereas D and trimming were derived from the DNA. The sample yields roughly 280,000 clones, around nine tenths seen once. This sample is part of a study of blood T cell repertoires in COVID-19. Study-level background: Donors in the United States, Italy and Spain gave samples during acute or convalescent COVID-19. The cDNA or gDNA used as material had been derived from T cells, B-cell-depleted T cells, or PBMCs.

V was cut by 2 bases and J by 4 bases, with 12 bases left in between. Germline V CDR1 and CDR2: MNHNS, SASEGT. This CDR3 has 15 residues. The source of this sequence is a man aged 35-49 years with active or convalescent COVID-19. Sequences were obtained from peripheral blood. The gene calls are TRBV6-1 and TRBJ1-5, with D perhaps TRBD1 (6 bases). CDR3 sequence: CASSEMTGNNQPQHF. DNA of the CDR3: TGTGCCAGCAGTGAAATGACAGGAAATAATCAGCCCCAGCATTTT.